The 11 T cell receptor beta chains below all came from one sample that was sequenced in a study of cytomegalovirus exposure and HLA in healthy donors. Researchers ran the PCR with 60 Vbeta and 13 Jbeta primers. Measured with immunoSEQ multiplex PCR; TCRdb has only the in-frame clones, and not every one. Of 100,000 to 150,000 clones listed, 55% to 75% were seen once; the top ten hold around 4%. Material: PBMCs. The source of these receptors is a man under 40 in good health and CMV-seronegative.

The V gene is TRBV10-2, the J gene TRBJ2-5; maybe TRBD1 (5 bases). Deletions cut 3 bases from V and 5 bases from J, with 16 bases between. This CDR3 contains 15 residues. Germline CDR1 is WSHSY and CDR2 is SAAADI. DNA for the CDR3: TGCGCCAGCAGTGATCAGGTGAAGGGGCGGGAGACCCAGTACTTC. Translated, it gives CASSDQVKGRETQYF.

This chain joins TRBV7-8 and TRBJ1-1; maybe TRBD1 (5 bases). The CDR3 contains 14 residues. The V gene lost 7 bases and the J gene lost 0 bases, with 12 bases spanning the gap. Per germline, CDR1 SGHVS and CDR2 FQNEAQ. This CDR3 is CASIPTEMNTEAFF. In nucleotides, the CDR3 is TGTGCCAGCATTCCGACAGAGATGAACACTGAAGCTTTCTTT.

This clone was counted between two and nine times. Germline and junction disagree at one end, which may indicate a read error. This sequence joins TRBV7-8 and TRBJ1-6; 7 bases line up with TRBD1. Per the germline V gene, CDR1 is SGHVS and CDR2 is FQNEAQ. The CDR3 is 15 residues long. The DNA for the CDR3 is TGTGCCAGTAGCTTGACAGGGCTAGAAAATTCACCCCTCCACTTT. It codes for CASSLTGLENSPLHF.

A few counts support this clone. The chain uses TRBV19 and TRBJ1-2; tentatively, D is TRBD1 (6 bases). V was pared by 2 bases and J by 7 bases, with 11 bases between. CDR1 is LNHDA and CDR2 is SQIVND in the germline V gene (reference sequence). CDR3 length: 13 amino acids. This chain's CDR3 is CASSINRDGGYTF. CDR3 in DNA: TGTGCCAGTAGTATAAACAGGGATGGTGGCTACACCTTC.

This chain uses TRBV5-1 with TRBJ2-5, with 7 bases lining up with TRBD1. The trim removed 1 base at V and 3 bases at J, leaving 6 bases unmatched. The CDR3 totals 15 residues. In germline, CDR1 is SGHRS, CDR2 YFSETQ. In DNA, the CDR3 is TGCGCCAGCAGCTTGACCCCCGGGACAGAAGAGACCCAGTACTTC. As protein: CASSLTPGTEETQYF. Looking up the rest from reference TRBV5-1 and TRBJ2-5 gives the full variable domain: KAGVTQTPRYLIKTRGQQVTLSCSPISGHRSVSWYQQTPGQGLQFLFEYFSETQRNKGNFPGRFSGRQFSNSRSEMNVSTLELGDSALYLCASSLTPGTEETQYFGPGTRLLVL.

The chain joins TRBV4-1 to TRBJ1-1; D is possibly TRBD1 (5 bases). Between the trimmed V and J ends, which lost 5 bases and 3 bases, there was a span of 13 bases. Looked up from germline, CDR1 is MGHRA and CDR2 is YSYEKL. CDR3 length equals 14 residues. This CDR3 reads CASSTRQLHTEAFF. Written as DNA, the CDR3 is TGCGCCAGCAGCACCCGACAGCTCCACACTGAAGCTTTCTTT.

V usage is TRBV5-1 and J usage is TRBJ2-1; TRBD2 matches at 12 bases. Looked up from germline, CDR1 is SGHRS and CDR2 is YFSETQ. The CDR3 has 15 amino acids. After removal of 3 bases from V and 8 bases from J, the junction contained 6 bases not matched to a gene. Written as DNA, the CDR3 is TGCGCCAGCAGCTCAAGACTAGCGGGGGTCGATGAGCAGTTCTTC. Translating it yields CASSSRLAGVDEQFF.

The V gene is TRBV5-5, the J gene TRBJ1-2; possibly TRBD1 for D (6 bases). The germline gives CDR1 SGHKS, CDR2 YYEKEE (reference sequence). This CDR3 is 13 amino acids long. V was cut by 4 bases and J by 6 bases, with 13 bases left in between. CDR3 DNA sequence: TGTGCCAGCAGCCTCGCGGGGGGCGATGGCTACACCTTC. It specifies CASSLAGGDGYTF. The full variable domain, rest sourced from reference TRBV5-5 and TRBJ1-2, is DAGVTQSPTHLIKTRGQQVTLRCSPISGHKSVSWYQQVLGQGPQFIFQYYEKEERGRGNFPDRFSARQFPNYSSELNVNALLLGDSALYLCASSLAGGDGYTFGSGTRLTVV.

DNA for the CDR3: TGTGCCAGCAGTGCCCGGGTCCAAGAGACCCAGTACTTC. Translation gives CASSARVQETQYF. J is TRBJ2-5 and V is TRBV6-5, with no clear D. The V gene's germline CDR1 is MNHEY and CDR2 SVGAGI. The CDR3 spans 13 residues. V shed 5 bases and J shed 1 base, with 8 bases lying between them.

The chain has TRBV2 and TRBJ2-2; maybe TRBD1 (6 bases). Germline assignment: CDR1 SNHLY and CDR2 FYNNEI. The CDR3 has 15 amino acids. V was cut by 10 bases and J by 0 bases, with 15 bases left in between. CDR3 in amino acids: CATESGTTNTGELFF. CDR3 DNA: TGTGCCACCGAGTCCGGGACAACGAACACCGGGGAGCTGTTTTTT.

The CDR3 nucleotides are TGTGCCAGCAGCCACCAATCGGCTAGCGCCACAGATACGCAGTATTTT. Encoded protein: CASSHQSASATDTQYF. V is TRBV5-4 and J is TRBJ2-3; maybe TRBD2 (6 bases). The CDR3 spans 16 residues. Germline CDR1 SGHNT, CDR2 YYREEE (reference sequence). Trimming took 4 bases from V and 2 from J, leaving 17 bases between them.